The 8 T cell receptor beta chains listed next were all sequenced from one sample in a study of cytomegalovirus exposure and HLA in healthy donors. Amplification used 60 Vbeta primers and 13 Jbeta primers. TCRdb's table, derived via immunoSEQ multiplex PCR, lists solely in-frame clones and lacks some. Among over 150,000 clones listed, 75% to 85% were seen once. The sequencing sample was made of PBMCs. These TCRs come from a man aged 25 to 40 in good health and CMV-seropositive.

The chain joins TRBV5-6 to TRBJ1-1; no clear D gene. This CDR3 has 13 amino acids. Trimming removed 5 bases from V and 0 bases from J, with 8 bases in between. The germline V gene has CDR1 SGHDT and CDR2 YYEEEE. The CDR3 loop is CASSHTMNTEAFF. The CDR3 DNA is TGTGCCAGCAGTCATACAATGAACACTGAAGCTTTCTTT.

The chain has TRBV9 and TRBJ1-1; 9 nucleotides match TRBD1. CDR1 and CDR2 (germline): SGDLS, YYNGEE. The CDR3 contains 15 residues. V dropped 3 bases and J dropped 5; count of bases not matched to a gene: 8. The CDR3 region has the DNA TGTGCCAGCAGCGCAGGAGACAGGGGGTGGACTGAAGCTTTCTTT. Amino acid sequence: CASSAGDRGWTEAFF.

The chain links TRBV6-4 to TRBJ1-6; 7 nucleotides align to TRBD1. The V gene's germline CDR1 is MRHNA and CDR2 SNTAGT. With 2 bases clipped from V and 6 bases from J, the junction kept 4 bases outside the gene matches. The CDR3 length is 15 residues. In nucleotides, the CDR3 is TGTGCCAGCAGTGACACGTCAGGGGGTAATTCACCCCTCCACTTT. The encoded protein is CASSDTSGGNSPLHF.

The chain is built from TRBV30 and TRBJ2-1, with D unresolved. The CDR3 consists of 14 residues. V gave up 0 bases and J gave up 8 bases, with 14 bases separating them. Germline CDR1 is GTSNPN and CDR2 is SVGIG (reference sequence). CDR3: CAWSVGSRWDEQFF. The CDR3 DNA reads as TGTGCCTGGAGTGTCGGGTCTAGGTGGGATGAGCAGTTCTTC. Filled out from reference TRBV30 and TRBJ2-1, the complete variable domain reads SQTIHQWPATLVQPVGSPLSLECTVEGTSNPNLYWYRQAAGRGLQLLFYSVGIGQISSEVPQNLSASRPQDRQFILSSKKLLLSDSGFYLCAWSVGSRWDEQFFGPGTRLTVL.

DNA of the CDR3: TGCGCCAGCAGCCCCAGCGGGGGGCTGGAGACCCAGTACTTC. This encodes CASSPSGGLETQYF. The chain recombines TRBV5-1 with TRBJ2-5; TRBD2 agrees at 9 bases. CDR1 SGHRS and CDR2 YFSETQ come from the germline V gene. CDR3 length: 14 amino acids. Trimming removed 4 bases from V and 5 bases from J; junction bases left unmatched: 6.

The gene calls are TRBV15 and TRBJ2-7; 10 nucleotides match TRBD1. CDR3 length equals 18 residues. V gave up 0 bases and J gave up 3 bases; unmatched junction bases: 11. Germline CDR1 and CDR2: LNHNV and YYDKDF (reference sequence). The CDR3 here is CATSRDVVGTGEGYEQYF. In DNA form, the CDR3 reads TGTGCCACCAGCAGAGATGTGGTCGGGACAGGGGAAGGCTACGAGCAGTACTTC.

The chain has TRBV2 and TRBJ2-1; D possibly corresponds to TRBD2 (7 bases). The germline gives CDR1 SNHLY, CDR2 FYNNEI. The V and J ends lost 6 bases and 10 bases respectively, with 10 bases between them. The length of the CDR3 is 11 residues. The CDR3 is CASRTGGEQFF. The CDR3 DNA follows: TGTGCCAGCAGAACGGGGGGCGAGCAGTTCTTC.

The chain is built from TRBV7-2 and TRBJ2-3; 9 bases are a match to TRBD2. The CDR3 is 15 residues long. Germline assignment: CDR1 SGHTA and CDR2 FQGNSA. The J segment lost 3 bases and the V segment lost 4 bases, leaving 5 bases of the junction unmatched. The CDR3 here is CASSSGLATTDTQYF. The CDR3 nucleotides are TGTGCCAGCAGCTCGGGACTAGCAACAACAGATACGCAGTATTTT.